Shown below are 4 T cell receptor beta chains from a single sample sequenced in a study of human T cells and chemical hapten exposure. Stated time point: pre-sensitization, week 0. Treatment denoted: therapeutic diphenylcyclopropenone sensitization with weekly scalp DPC. TCRdb called the RACE reads again in MiXCR, with one record for every CDR3 protein. Of some 36,000 distinct CDR3 sequences detected, about 7.4% appear once; the ten largest clones hold around 1.2%. Sequences were derived from whole blood, sampled in connection with sensitization to the hapten diphenylcyclopropenone (DPC). These receptors originate from a woman aged 45-59 years with alopecia areata. Some clones in this sample may be carry-over from other donors' samples.

This clonotype was counted ten times or more. V gene TRBV7-3 combines with J gene TRBJ1-1; D possibly corresponds to TRBD1 (5 bases). V was cut by 5 bases and J by 6 bases, with 13 bases left in between. Germline CDR1 is SGHTA and CDR2 is FQGTGA. The CDR3 length is 13 residues. The CDR3 DNA sequence: TGTGCCAGCAGCCAATTCGGGACGGCTGAAGCTTTCTTT. This sequence encodes CASSQFGTAEAFF.

This chain joins TRBV18 and TRBJ2-5; D gene ambiguous. The CDR3 has 13 amino acids. From germline, CDR1 is KGHSH and CDR2 LQKENI. V dropped 3 bases and J dropped 2 bases, with 7 bases sitting between them. The chain's CDR3 is CASSPSFQETQYF. The CDR3 DNA is TGTGCCAGCTCACCGTCCTTTCAAGAGACCCAGTACTTC. The whole variable domain, filled in from reference TRBV18 and TRBJ2-5, reads NAGVMQNPRHLVRRRGQEARLRCSPMKGHSHVYWYRQLPEEGLKFMVYLQKENIIDESGMPKERFSAEFPKEGPSILRIQQVVRGDSAAYFCASSPSFQETQYFGPGTRLLVL.

This clonotype appeared many times. The V and J genes are TRBV11-2 and TRBJ2-4; 7 bases agree with TRBD2. The V segment lost 2 bases and the J segment 0 bases; nucleotides outside the gene matches: 7. CDR3 length: 17 amino acids. From germline, CDR1 is SGHAT and CDR2 FQNNGV. CDR3 in amino acids: CASSLPPSGLAKNIQYF. In DNA, the CDR3 is TGTGCCAGCAGCTTACCGCCTAGCGGTCTAGCCAAAAACATTCAGTACTTC.

This clonotype was counted many times. The J gene is TRBJ1-1, the V gene TRBV5-5; weak D call: TRBD1 (6 bases). Germline lookup yields CDR1 SGHKS and CDR2 YYEKEE (reference sequence). The CDR3 is made up of 15 amino acids. The germline V and J ends were trimmed by 1 base and 0 bases, with 10 bases remaining between them. CDR3 sequence reads: CASSLSGALNTEAFF. Written as DNA, the CDR3 is TGTGCCAGCAGCTTGTCAGGGGCTCTGAACACTGAAGCTTTCTTT.